The source of this T cell receptor (beta chain) is a study of blood T cells in healthy people across ages. Next came a second PCR, run for roughly 7 to 12 cycles, which used a sample-barcoded 5' primer along with a J-beta primer mix. Each CDR3 protein gets one entry after TCRdb re-called the 5' RACE reads with MiXCR. The data hold over 1,500,000 distinct CDR3 sequences, with about 49% observed a single time. Isolation of PBMCs gave at least 6 million cells per sample. The CDR3 is 13 amino acids. V lost 2 bases to trimming and J lost 11 bases, with 15 bases between them. Germline CDR1 reads MNHEY; CDR2 reads SMNVEV (reference sequence).

This sequence originates from a woman aged 40 to 49 in good health. The chain carries TRBV27 and TRBJ2-5; the D is unclear. Sequenced: blood. The CDR3 region has the DNA TGTGCCAGCAGTTTAACTCACCCGTACGAACAGTACTTC. This gives the protein CASSLTHPYEQYF.